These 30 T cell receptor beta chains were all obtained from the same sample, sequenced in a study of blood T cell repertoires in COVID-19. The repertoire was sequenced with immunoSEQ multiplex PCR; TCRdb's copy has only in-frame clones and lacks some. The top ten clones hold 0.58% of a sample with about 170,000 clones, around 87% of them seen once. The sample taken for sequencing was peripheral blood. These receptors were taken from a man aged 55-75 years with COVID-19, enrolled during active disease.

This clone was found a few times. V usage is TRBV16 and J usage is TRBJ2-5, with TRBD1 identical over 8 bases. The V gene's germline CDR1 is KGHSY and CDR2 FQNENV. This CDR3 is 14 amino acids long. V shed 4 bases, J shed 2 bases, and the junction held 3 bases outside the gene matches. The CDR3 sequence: CASSPGQVQETQYF. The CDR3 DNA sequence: TGTGCCAGCAGCCCGGGACAGGTTCAAGAGACCCAGTACTTC.

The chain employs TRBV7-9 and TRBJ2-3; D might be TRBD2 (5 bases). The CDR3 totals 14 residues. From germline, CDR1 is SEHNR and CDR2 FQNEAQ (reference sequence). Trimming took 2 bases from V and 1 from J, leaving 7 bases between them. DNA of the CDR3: TGTGCCAGCAGCTTAAGCGGAGGCACAGATACGCAGTATTTT. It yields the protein CASSLSGGTDTQYF.

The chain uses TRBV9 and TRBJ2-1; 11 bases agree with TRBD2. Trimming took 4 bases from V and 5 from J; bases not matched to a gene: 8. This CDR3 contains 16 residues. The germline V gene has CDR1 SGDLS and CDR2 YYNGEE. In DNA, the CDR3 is TGTGCCAGCAGCTTTCGGACTAGCGGGTCACACAATGAGCAGTTCTTC. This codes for CASSFRTSGSHNEQFF.

The CDR3 sequence: CASSLRAPGGWGTDTQYF. The CDR3 coding sequence is TGTGCCAGCAGCCTAAGGGCACCGGGGGGGTGGGGCACAGATACGCAGTATTTT. The chain recombines TRBV7-9 with TRBJ2-3; 8 bases map to TRBD2. V gave up 5 bases and J gave up 1 base; unmatched junction bases: 14. The CDR3 totals 18 residues. CDR1 is SEHNR, CDR2 FQNEAQ, per germline (reference sequence). Full variable domain (remainder filled in from reference TRBV7-9 and TRBJ2-3): DTGVSQNPRHKITKRGQNVTFRCDPISEHNRLYWYRQTLGQGPEFLTYFQNEAQLEKSRLLSDRFSAERPKGSFSTLEIQRTEQGDSAMYLCASSLRAPGGWGTDTQYFGPGTRLTVL.

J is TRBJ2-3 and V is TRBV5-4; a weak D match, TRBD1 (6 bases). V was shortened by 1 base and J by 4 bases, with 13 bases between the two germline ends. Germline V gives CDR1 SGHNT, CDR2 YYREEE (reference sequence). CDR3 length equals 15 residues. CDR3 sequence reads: CASSLQGPPADTQYF. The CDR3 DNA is TGTGCCAGCAGCTTGCAGGGGCCCCCCGCAGATACGCAGTATTTT.

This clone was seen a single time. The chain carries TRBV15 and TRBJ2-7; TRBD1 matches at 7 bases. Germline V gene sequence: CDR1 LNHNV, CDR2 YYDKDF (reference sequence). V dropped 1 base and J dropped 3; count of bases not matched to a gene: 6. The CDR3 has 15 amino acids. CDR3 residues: CATSRGGTANYEQYF. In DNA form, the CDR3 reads TGTGCCACCAGCAGAGGAGGGACAGCGAACTACGAGCAGTACTTC.

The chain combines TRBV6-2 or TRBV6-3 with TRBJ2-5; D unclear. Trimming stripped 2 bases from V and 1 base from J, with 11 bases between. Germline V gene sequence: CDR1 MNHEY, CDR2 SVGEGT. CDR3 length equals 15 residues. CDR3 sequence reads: CASSYEIDFQETQYF. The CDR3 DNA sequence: TGTGCCAGCAGTTACGAGATAGACTTCCAAGAGACCCAGTACTTC.

The CDR3 DNA sequence: TGTGCCAGCAGCTTGTGGACAGGGGTAGCCAGCAATCAGCCCCAGCATTTT. It yields the protein CASSLWTGVASNQPQHF. The rearrangement joins TRBV7-8 to TRBJ1-5, with TRBD1 matching 9 bases. With 3 bases clipped from V and 1 base from J, the junction kept 7 bases outside the gene matches. The CDR3 extends over 17 amino acids. Germline V gives CDR1 SGHVS, CDR2 FQNEAQ.

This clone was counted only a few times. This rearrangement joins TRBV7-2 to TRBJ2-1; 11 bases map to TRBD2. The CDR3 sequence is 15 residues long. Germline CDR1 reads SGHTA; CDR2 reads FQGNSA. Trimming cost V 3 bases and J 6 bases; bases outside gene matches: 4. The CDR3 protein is CASSFTSGSGNEQFF. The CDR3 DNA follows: TGTGCCAGCAGCTTTACTAGCGGGAGTGGCAATGAGCAGTTCTTC.

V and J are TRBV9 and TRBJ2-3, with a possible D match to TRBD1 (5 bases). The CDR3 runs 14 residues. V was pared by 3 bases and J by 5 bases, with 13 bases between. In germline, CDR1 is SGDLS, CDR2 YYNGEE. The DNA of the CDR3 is TGTGCCAGCAGCGCCTCCTCTCAGGGAGATACGCAGTATTTT. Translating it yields CASSASSQGDTQYF.

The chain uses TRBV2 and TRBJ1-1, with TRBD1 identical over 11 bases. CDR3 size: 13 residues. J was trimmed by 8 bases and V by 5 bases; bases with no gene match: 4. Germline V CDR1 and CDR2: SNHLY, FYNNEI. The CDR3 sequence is CASSRTGGLEAFF. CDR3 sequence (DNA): TGTGCCAGCAGTCGGACAGGGGGCTTAGAAGCTTTCTTT.

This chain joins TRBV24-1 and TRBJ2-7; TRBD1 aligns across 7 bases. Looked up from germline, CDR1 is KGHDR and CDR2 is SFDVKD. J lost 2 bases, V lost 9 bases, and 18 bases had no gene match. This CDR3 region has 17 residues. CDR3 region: CATPVSRSGTETYEQYF. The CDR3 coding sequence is TGTGCCACCCCAGTGAGCAGATCCGGGACAGAAACCTACGAGCAGTACTTC.

The DNA for the CDR3 is TGTGCCAGCAGCAAAAAGGCCAGCGATTGCCCTAACTATGGCTACACCTTC. It specifies CASSKKASDCPNYGYTF. The rearrangement joins TRBV21-1 to TRBJ1-2. TRBV21-1 is a pseudogene locus. The CDR3 consists of 17 residues.

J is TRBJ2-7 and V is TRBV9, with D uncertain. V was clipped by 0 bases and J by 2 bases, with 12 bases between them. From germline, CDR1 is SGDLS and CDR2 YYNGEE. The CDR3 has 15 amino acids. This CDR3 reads CASSVADSIAYEQYF. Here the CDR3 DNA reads TGTGCCAGCAGCGTAGCAGACTCGATAGCCTACGAGCAGTACTTC. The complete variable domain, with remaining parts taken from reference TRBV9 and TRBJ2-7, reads DSGVTQTPKHLITATGQRVTLRCSPRSGDLSVYWYQQSLDQGLQFLIQYYNGEERAKGNILERFSAQQFPDLHSELNLSSLELGDSALYFCASSVADSIAYEQYFGPGTRLTVT.

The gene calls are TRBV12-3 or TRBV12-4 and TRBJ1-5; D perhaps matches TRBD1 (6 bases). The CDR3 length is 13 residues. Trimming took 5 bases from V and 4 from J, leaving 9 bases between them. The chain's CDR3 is CASSRQENQPQHF. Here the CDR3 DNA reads TGTGCCAGCAGTCGACAGGAGAATCAGCCCCAGCATTTT.

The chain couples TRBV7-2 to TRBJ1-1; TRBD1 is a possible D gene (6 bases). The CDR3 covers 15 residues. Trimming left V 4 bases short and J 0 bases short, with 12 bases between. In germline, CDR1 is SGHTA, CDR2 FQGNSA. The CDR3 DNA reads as TGTGCCAGCAGCTCAAGCGGACAGCTGAACACTGAAGCTTTCTTT. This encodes CASSSSGQLNTEAFF.

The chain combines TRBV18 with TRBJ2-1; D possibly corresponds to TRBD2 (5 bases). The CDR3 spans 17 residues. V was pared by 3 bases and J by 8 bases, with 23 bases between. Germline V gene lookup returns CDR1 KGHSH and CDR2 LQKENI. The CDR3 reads CASSPISDFSPGHEQFF. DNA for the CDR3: TGTGCCAGCTCACCGATTTCGGACTTCTCCCCTGGCCATGAGCAGTTCTTC.

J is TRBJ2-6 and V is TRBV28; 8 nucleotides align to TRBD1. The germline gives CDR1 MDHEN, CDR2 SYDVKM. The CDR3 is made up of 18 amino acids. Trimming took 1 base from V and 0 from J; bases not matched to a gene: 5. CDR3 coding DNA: TGTGCCAGCAGTTTATATGGGACAGGAGTCTCTGGGGCCAACGTCCTGACTTTC. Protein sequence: CASSLYGTGVSGANVLTF.

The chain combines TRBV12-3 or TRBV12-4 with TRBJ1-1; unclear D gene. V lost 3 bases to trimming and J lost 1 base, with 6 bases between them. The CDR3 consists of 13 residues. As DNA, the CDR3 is TGTGCCAGCAGTTTCGCAGAGAACACTGAAGCTTTCTTT. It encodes CASSFAENTEAFF.

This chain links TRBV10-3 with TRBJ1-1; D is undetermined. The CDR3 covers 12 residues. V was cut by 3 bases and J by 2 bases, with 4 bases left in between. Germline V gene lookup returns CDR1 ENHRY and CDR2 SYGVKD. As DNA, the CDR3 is TGTGCCATCAGTGACCAAAACACTGAAGCTTTCTTT. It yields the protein CAISDQNTEAFF.

The DNA for the CDR3 is TGCAGCGTTTCCACTCCAGAGCGCTTAAACTACGAGCAGTACTTC. It codes for CSVSTPERLNYEQYF. The chain links TRBV29-1 to TRBJ2-7; D remains unclear. CDR3 length: 15 amino acids. Germline V CDR1 and CDR2: SQVTM, ANQGSEA. The V and J ends lost 5 bases and 3 bases respectively, with 20 bases between them.

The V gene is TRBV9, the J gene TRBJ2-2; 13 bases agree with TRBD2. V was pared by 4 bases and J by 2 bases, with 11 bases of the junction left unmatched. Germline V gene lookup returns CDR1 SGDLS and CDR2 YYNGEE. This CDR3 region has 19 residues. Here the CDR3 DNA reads TGTGCCAGCAGCCATCAGAGGGGGACTAGCGGGGAAAACACCGGGGAGCTGTTTTTT. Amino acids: CASSHQRGTSGENTGELFF.

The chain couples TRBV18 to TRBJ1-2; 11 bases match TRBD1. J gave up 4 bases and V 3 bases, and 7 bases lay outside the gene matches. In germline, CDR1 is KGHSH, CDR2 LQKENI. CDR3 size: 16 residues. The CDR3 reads CASSPGQGAKVYGYTF. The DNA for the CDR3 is TGTGCCAGCTCACCTGGACAGGGGGCGAAGGTCTATGGCTACACCTTC.

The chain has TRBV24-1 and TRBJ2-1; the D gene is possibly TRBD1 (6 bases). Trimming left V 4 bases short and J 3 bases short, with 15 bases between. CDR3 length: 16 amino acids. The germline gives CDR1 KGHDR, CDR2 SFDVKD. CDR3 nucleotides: TGTGCCACCAGTGACGCAACAGGGAAAAACTACAATGAGCAGTTCTTC. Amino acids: CATSDATGKNYNEQFF.

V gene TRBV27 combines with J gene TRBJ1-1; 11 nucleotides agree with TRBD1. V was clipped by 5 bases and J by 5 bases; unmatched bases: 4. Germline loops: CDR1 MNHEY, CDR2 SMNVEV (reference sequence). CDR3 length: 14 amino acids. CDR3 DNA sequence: TGTGCCAGCAGTCTCCGGGACAGGGGGACTGAAGCTTTCTTT. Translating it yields CASSLRDRGTEAFF.

Here the CDR3 DNA reads TGTGCCAGCAGCATATGGGCAGCTACCAGGCGGTACTTC. This codes for CASSIWAATRRYF. This rearrangement joins TRBV5-6 to TRBJ2-7; D call uncertain. The CDR3 extends over 13 amino acids. Germline values: CDR1 SGHDT, CDR2 YYEEEE. The V gene lost 4 bases and the J gene lost 12 bases, with 20 bases spanning the gap.

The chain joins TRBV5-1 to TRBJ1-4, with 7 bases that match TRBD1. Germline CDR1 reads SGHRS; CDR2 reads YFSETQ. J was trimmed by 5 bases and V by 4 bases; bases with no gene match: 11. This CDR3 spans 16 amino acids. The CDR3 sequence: CASSPTGAAQNEKLFF. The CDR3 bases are TGCGCCAGCAGCCCAACAGGGGCCGCCCAGAATGAAAAACTGTTTTTT.

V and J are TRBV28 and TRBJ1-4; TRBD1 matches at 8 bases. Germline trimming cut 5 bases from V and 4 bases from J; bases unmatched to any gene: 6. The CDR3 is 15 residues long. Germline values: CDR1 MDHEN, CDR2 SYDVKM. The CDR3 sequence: CASSPRQGLNEKLFF. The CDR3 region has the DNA TGTGCCAGCAGTCCTCGACAGGGGCTTAATGAAAAACTGTTTTTT.

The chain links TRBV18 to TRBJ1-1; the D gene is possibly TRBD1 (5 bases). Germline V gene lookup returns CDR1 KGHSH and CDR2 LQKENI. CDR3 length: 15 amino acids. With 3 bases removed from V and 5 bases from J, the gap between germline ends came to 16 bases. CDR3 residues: CASSPRQNGRTEAFF. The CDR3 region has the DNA TGTGCCAGCTCACCCCGACAGAATGGGAGGACTGAAGCTTTCTTT.

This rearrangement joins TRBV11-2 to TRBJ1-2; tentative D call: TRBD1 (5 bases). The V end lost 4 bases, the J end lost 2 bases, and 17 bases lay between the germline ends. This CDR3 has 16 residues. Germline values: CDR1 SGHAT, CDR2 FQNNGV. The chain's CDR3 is CASSSQGGAGNYGYTF. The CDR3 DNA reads TGTGCCAGCAGCTCCCAGGGTGGGGCGGGGAACTATGGCTACACCTTC.